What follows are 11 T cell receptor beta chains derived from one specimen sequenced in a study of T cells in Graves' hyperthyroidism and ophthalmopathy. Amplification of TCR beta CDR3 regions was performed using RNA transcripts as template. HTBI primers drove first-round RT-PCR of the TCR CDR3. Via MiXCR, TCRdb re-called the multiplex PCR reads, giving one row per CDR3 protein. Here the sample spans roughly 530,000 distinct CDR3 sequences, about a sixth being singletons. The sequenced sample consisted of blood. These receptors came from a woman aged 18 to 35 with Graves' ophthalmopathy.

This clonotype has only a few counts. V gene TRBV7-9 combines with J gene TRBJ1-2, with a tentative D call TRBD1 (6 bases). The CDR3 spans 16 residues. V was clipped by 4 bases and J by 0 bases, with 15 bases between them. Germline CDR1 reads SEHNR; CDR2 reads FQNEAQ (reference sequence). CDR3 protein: CASSSSGHLTNYGYTF. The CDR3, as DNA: TGTGCCAGCAGCTCGTCGGGACACCTAACTAACTATGGCTACACCTTC.

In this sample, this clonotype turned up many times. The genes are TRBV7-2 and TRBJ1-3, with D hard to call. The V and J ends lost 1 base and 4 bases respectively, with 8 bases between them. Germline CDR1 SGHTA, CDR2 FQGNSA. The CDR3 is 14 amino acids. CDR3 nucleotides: TGTGCCAGCAGCTTAGTCAGATCCGGAAACACCATATATTTT. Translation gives CASSLVRSGNTIYF.

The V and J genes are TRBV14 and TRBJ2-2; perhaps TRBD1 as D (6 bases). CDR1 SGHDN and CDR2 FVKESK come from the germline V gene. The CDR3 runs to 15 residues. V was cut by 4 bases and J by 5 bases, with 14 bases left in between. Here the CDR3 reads CASSLQGWRTGELFF. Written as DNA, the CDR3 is TGTGCCAGCAGCCTACAGGGTTGGAGGACCGGGGAGCTGTTTTTT.

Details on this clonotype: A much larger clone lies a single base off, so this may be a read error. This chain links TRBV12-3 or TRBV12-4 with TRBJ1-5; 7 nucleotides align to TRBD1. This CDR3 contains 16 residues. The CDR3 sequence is CASSQQGLYSDQPQHF. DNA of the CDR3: TGTGCCAGCAGCCAACAGGGGTTATATAGCGATCAGCCCCAGCATTTT.

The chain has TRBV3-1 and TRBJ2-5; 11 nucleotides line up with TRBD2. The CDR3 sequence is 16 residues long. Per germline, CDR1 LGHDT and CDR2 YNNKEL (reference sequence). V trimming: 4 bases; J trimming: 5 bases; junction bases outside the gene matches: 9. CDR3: CASSPRRLAGWETQYF. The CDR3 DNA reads TGTGCCAGCAGCCCAAGACGACTAGCGGGGTGGGAGACCCAGTACTTC.

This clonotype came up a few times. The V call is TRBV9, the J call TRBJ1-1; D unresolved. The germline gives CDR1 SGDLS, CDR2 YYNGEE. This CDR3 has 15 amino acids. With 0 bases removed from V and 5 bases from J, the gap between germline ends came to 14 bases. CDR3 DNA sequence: TGTGCCAGCAGCGTAGCTATGGCGAGAGAGACTGAAGCTTTCTTT. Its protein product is CASSVAMARETEAFF.

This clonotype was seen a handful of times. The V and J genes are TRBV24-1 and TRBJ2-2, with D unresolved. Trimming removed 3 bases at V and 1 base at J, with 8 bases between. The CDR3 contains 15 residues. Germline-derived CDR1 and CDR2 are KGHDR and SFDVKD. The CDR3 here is CATSDTSGNTGELFF. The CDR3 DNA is TGTGCCACCAGTGATACCAGTGGGAACACCGGGGAGCTGTTTTTT.

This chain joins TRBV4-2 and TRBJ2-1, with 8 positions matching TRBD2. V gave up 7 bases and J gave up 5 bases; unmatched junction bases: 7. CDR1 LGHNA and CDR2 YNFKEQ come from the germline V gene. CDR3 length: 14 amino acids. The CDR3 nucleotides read TGTGCCAGCACCAAGACTAGCGAGAACAATGAGCAGTTCTTC. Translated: CASTKTSENNEQFF.

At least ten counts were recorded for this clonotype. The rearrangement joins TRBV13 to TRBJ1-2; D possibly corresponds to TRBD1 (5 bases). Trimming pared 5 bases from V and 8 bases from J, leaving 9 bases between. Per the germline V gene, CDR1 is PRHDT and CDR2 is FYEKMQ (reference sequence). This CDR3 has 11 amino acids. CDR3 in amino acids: CASSRGGGYTF. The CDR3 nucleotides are TGTGCCAGCAGCAGGGGCGGGGGCTACACCTTC.

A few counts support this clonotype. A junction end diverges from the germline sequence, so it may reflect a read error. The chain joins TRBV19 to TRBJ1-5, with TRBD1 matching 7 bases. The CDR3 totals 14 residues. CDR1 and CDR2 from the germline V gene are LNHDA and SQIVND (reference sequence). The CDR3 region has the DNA TGTGCCAGAAGTACAGACAGGGCGGGTCAGCCCCAGCATTTT. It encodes CARSTDRAGQPQHF.

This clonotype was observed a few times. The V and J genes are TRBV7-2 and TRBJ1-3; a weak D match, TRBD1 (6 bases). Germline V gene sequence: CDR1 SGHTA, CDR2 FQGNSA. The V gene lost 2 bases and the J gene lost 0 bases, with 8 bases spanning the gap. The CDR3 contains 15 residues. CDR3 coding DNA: TGTGCCAGCAGCTTAAGGGGGAGCTCTGGAAACACCATATATTTT. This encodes CASSLRGSSGNTIYF. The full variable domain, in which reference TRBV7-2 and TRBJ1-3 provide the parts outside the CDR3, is GAGVSQSPSNKVTEKGKDVELRCDPISGHTALYWYRQSLGQGLEFLIYFQGNSAPDKSGLPSDRFSAERTGGSVSTLTIQRTQQEDSAVYLCASSLRGSSGNTIYFGEGSWLTVV.